This TCR beta chain comes out of a study of blood T cell repertoires in COVID-19 (dated by TCRdb to between 2020 and 2021). For the study in its entirety: Samples covering the acute and convalescent phases of COVID-19 were provided by collaborators in the United States, Italy and Spain. The material from the prospective study consisted of cDNA or gDNA derived from T cells, B-cell-depleted T cells, or PBMCs. Deeply sampled blood TCRbeta repertoires from subjects exposed to, actively infected with, or recovered from COVID-19 were included in the dataset. The repertoires were released in a freely available public database intended as a resource for research on the immune response to SARS-CoV-2. Samples were obtained from the ongoing ImmuneRACE study (first 160 participants) and from 1,254 subjects provided by 6 global collaborators. Nearly every sample came with metadata listing a de-identified subject ID, COVID-19 status, age in years and sex. Where available, HLA class I and class II types were obtained from metadata supplied by the sample provider rather than from assay-based typing. What the authors observed across the whole study: The amount of clinical and demographic metadata varied by source and participant and was provided uncurated.

The immunoSEQ Assay, a bias-controlled multiplex PCR, was used to amplify TCRbeta CDR3 regions from genomic DNA. In the authors' own workflow: Nucleated cell counts per sample were estimated from amplification of reference gene primers within the assay. To quantify the absolute abundance of each unique TCRbeta CDR3 rearrangement, sequence reads were collapsed and filtered. For each sample, productive Simpson clonality was calculated as the square root of Simpson's diversity index across productive rearrangements. TCRdb took this table from immuneACCESS and kept in-frame rearrangements with V and J called. Such tables lack part of the clones; where checked against another copy, unresolved V genes explain under half of the gap, and the rest is unexplained. V and J calls plus clone size are reproduced from that table; the DNA served to infer D and trimming. This sample comprises roughly 180,000 clones, around 85% of them detected only once. The top ten constitute about 5.8% of the sample.

Measured from the cysteine to the phenylalanine, the CDR3 is 18 residues long. Of the read, only the CDR3 DNA is kept; its 54 bases are in frame from base 1. Ends trimmed: V by 4 bases, J by 7 bases; bases unmatched to a gene: 10. For CDR1 and CDR2, the germline V gene lists SGHAT and FQNNGV. The table lists this clone with a few counts. The target of this receptor is not known. No qualities accompany the bases; no much larger clone lies one base away. Enrolling through a virtual design, the prospective study's participants ranged in age from roughly 18 to 89 years and lived across more than 20 United States geographic areas. Cohort assignment in the prospective study relied on participant-reported clinical history from a screening survey and a study questionnaire. In the prospective study, whole blood, serum and a nasopharyngeal or oropharyngeal swab were collected from each participant by mobile phlebotomists. Over a 2-month period, participants in the prospective study had the option of providing additional blood draws and questionnaires. Blood samples from the prospective study were shipped frozen or at room temperature prior to DNA extraction.

Sequencing input: PBMCs or T cells enriched from blood (not recorded which). The chain uses TRBV11-2 and TRBJ2-1, and 16 junctional nucleotides match TRBD2. This TCR was recovered from a woman aged 40 to 50 with acute COVID-19. At the DNA level, the sequence is TGTGCCAGCAGCTCTCCGGGACTAGCGGGAGGGTTTGTAAATGAGCAGTTCTTC. This encodes CASSSPGLAGGFVNEQFF.